The clone carrying this T cell receptor beta chain was recorded at least ten times. Its antigen is not known. The data were obtained in a study of early T cells in non-severe SARS-CoV-2 infection. Study background: Unsorted whole blood bulk RNA was sequenced, with unpaired chains. Study-level results: Lookups in VDJdb leaned toward anti-spike CD8 responses and missed private and CD4 specificities.

Deletions cut 3 bases from V and 4 bases from J, with 12 bases between. CDR1 is DFQATT and CDR2 is SNEGSKA in the germline V gene (reference sequence). CDR3 length: 13 amino acids. Unique molecular identifiers tagged individual cDNA molecules. TCRdb passed the 5' RACE reads through MiXCR, listing each CDR3 protein once. The sample shows tens of thousands of distinct CDR3 sequences, roughly a sixth of them seen only once. The TCR was taken from an adult who was a healthcare worker with PCR-confirmed SARS-CoV-2 infection or an uninfected control (not recorded which). The rearrangement links TRBV20-1 to TRBJ1-1; D is unresolved. The sequenced sample was whole blood, obtained at baseline. The CDR3 DNA is TGCAGTGCTAGCGGAGGGCCCGGCACTGAAGCTTTCTTT. This sequence encodes CSASGGPGTEAFF.